The present TCR beta chain was sequenced within a study of blood T cell repertoires in COVID-19. Trimming took 5 bases from V and 0 from J, leaving 5 bases between them. CDR1 is LNHDA, CDR2 SQIVND, per germline (reference sequence). This CDR3 spans 14 amino acids. Using immunoSEQ multiplex PCR, the repertoire was profiled, and TCRdb retains in-frame clones only, with some absent. Here the sample spans some 210,000 clones, approximately 78% being singletons. This clone came up once. The sample consisted of peripheral blood. The TCR originated in a woman aged 40 to 50 with acute or convalescent COVID-19. The V gene is TRBV19, the J gene TRBJ2-6; D unclear. CDR3 sequence: CASSQASGANVLTF. The CDR3 DNA reads as TGTGCCAGTAGTCAGGCCTCTGGGGCCAACGTCCTGACTTTC.